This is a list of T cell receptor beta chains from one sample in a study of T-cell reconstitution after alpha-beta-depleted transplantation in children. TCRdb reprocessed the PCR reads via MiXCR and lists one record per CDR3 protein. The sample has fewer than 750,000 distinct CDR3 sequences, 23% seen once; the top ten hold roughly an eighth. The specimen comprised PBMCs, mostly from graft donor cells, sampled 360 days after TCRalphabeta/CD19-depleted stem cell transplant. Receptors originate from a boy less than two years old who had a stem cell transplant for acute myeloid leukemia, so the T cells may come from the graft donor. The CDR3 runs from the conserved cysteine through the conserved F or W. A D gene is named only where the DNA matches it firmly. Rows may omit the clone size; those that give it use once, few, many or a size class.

DNA: TGTGCCAGCATCGGACAACAGGGGCGGGGTAACAATGAGCAGTTCTTC; CDR3: CASIGQQGRGNNEQFF; D: NA; size: few; V: TRBV12-3/TRBV12-4; J: TRBJ2-1
DNA: TGTGCCAGCAGTTTGGCGACAGGGGGCATGAACGAGCAGTACTTC; CDR3: CASSLATGGMNEQYF; D: TRBD1; size: NA; V: TRBV27; J: TRBJ2-7
DNA: TGTGCCAGCAGTTTATCGACTAGCGGGGTAAATGAGCAGTTCTTC; CDR3: CASSLSTSGVNEQFF; D: TRBD2; size: once; V: TRBV28; J: TRBJ2-1
DNA: TGTGCCTGGAGTTTCCGGGACAGGGCCTTCTACGAGCAGTACTTC; CDR3: CAWSFRDRAFYEQYF; D: TRBD1; size: NA; V: TRBV30; J: TRBJ2-7
DNA: TGCAGCGTTGCACGGGGGCTCAACTATGGCTACACCTTC; CDR3: CSVARGLNYGYTF; D: NA; size: many; V: TRBV29-1; J: TRBJ1-2
DNA: TGTGCCAGCAGCTCCCTTTCAGGCGGTATCCCTCTTAGCACAGATACGCAGTATTTT; CDR3: CASSSLSGGIPLSTDTQYF; D: NA; size: many; V: TRBV7-2; J: TRBJ2-3
DNA: TGTGCCACCAGCAGCAGACAGGGGCAAGGGGAGCTGTTTTTT; CDR3: CATSSRQGQGELFF; D: TRBD1; size: many; V: TRBV15; J: TRBJ2-2
DNA: TGTGCCAGCAGCTTAGCGCGAGGGAGATCACCCCTCCACTTT; CDR3: CASSLARGRSPLHF; D: NA; size: many; V: TRBV7-9; J: TRBJ1-6
DNA: TGTGCCAGCAGCCACCGGGGGGGATATGAGCAGTTCTTC; CDR3: CASSHRGGYEQFF; D: TRBD2; size: NA; V: TRBV3-1; J: TRBJ2-1
DNA: TGCGCCAGCAGCCCCCATAGCGGGGGGGCCGGGGATGAGCAGTTCTTC; CDR3: CASSPHSGGAGDEQFF; D: TRBD2; size: NA; V: TRBV5-1; J: TRBJ2-1
DNA: TGTGCCAGCAGCTTAGTCGGGGCCAAGGACACCGGGGAGCTGTTTTTT; CDR3: CASSLVGAKDTGELFF; D: NA; size: few; V: TRBV7-6; J: TRBJ2-2
DNA: TGTGCCAGCAGCTTGGGAAGCGGGGGTGGTGAGACCCAGTACTTC; CDR3: CASSLGSGGGETQYF; D: TRBD2; size: NA; V: TRBV5-5; J: TRBJ2-5
DNA: TGCAGCGTTGAGAACAGGGGGCAGGGGACTGAAGCTTTCTTT; CDR3: CSVENRGQGTEAFF; D: TRBD1; size: few; V: TRBV29-1; J: TRBJ1-1
DNA: TGTGCCAGCTCACCACCGACAGGGATAACCTACGAGCAGTACTTC; CDR3: CASSPPTGITYEQYF; D: TRBD1; size: NA; V: TRBV18; J: TRBJ2-7
DNA: TGCAGCTTAGCGGGGGGGCCGAGGGAGACCCAGTACTTC; CDR3: CSLAGGPRETQYF; D: TRBD2; size: NA; V: TRBV29-1; J: TRBJ2-5
DNA: TGTGCCAGCAGATTCGCCAATGAGCAGTTCTTC; CDR3: CASRFANEQFF; D: NA; size: NA; V: TRBV27; J: TRBJ2-1
DNA: TGTGCCAGCAGTTTCTCTGGCGGGGTGAGCACAGATACGCAGTATTTT; CDR3: CASSFSGGVSTDTQYF; D: NA; size: NA; V: TRBV28; J: TRBJ2-3
DNA: TGCGCCAGCAGCTTGGTTGGTACAGACAATTCACCCCTCCACTTT; CDR3: CASSLVGTDNSPLHF; D: NA; size: NA; V: TRBV5-1; J: TRBJ1-6
DNA: TGTGCCAGCAGCTTCTTCCTCGCCCCCGGGGAGCTGTTTTTT; CDR3: CASSFFLAPGELFF; D: NA; size: NA; V: TRBV13; J: TRBJ2-2
DNA: TGTGCCAGCAGCCTGACAGGGGATGGGGAGACCCAGTACTTC; CDR3: CASSLTGDGETQYF; D: TRBD1; size: few; V: TRBV25-1; J: TRBJ2-5
DNA: TGCAGTGCTAGTCCCGGGACAGGGGGAGAGACCCAGTACTTC; CDR3: CSASPGTGGETQYF; D: TRBD1; size: many; V: TRBV20-1; J: TRBJ2-5
DNA: TGTGCCACCCGCTTGGGCCAGGCGAACACCGGGGAGCTGTTTTTT; CDR3: CATRLGQANTGELFF; D: NA; size: few; V: TRBV15; J: TRBJ2-2
DNA: TGTGCCACCAGCACCCGGGGGACCGGGGAGCTGTTTTTT; CDR3: CATSTRGTGELFF; D: NA; size: NA; V: TRBV15; J: TRBJ2-2
DNA: TGCAGTGCTAGAGAGGACAGGCGGACCTACGAGCAGTACTTC; CDR3: CSAREDRRTYEQYF; D: TRBD1; size: many; V: TRBV20-1; J: TRBJ2-7
DNA: TGTGCCAGCAGTTTAGAGGACAGGGGACAAGAGACCCAGTACTTC; CDR3: CASSLEDRGQETQYF; D: TRBD1; size: NA; V: TRBV12-3/TRBV12-4; J: TRBJ2-5
DNA: TGTGCCAGCAGCTTGGTTGGCGGGGGCCTCACAGATACGCAGTATTTT; CDR3: CASSLVGGGLTDTQYF; D: NA; size: NA; V: TRBV5-4; J: TRBJ2-3
DNA: TGCAGCGTTCACGGAGAGACCCAGTACTTC; CDR3: CSVHGETQYF; D: NA; size: many; V: TRBV29-1; J: TRBJ2-5
DNA: TGTGCCACCAGTGATGGACAGGGCATCTTCAATGAGCAGTTCTTC; CDR3: CATSDGQGIFNEQFF; D: TRBD1; size: few; V: TRBV24-1; J: TRBJ2-1
DNA: TGCAGCGTTGAACAACCCGGAGCTTTCTTT; CDR3: CSVEQPGAFF; D: NA; size: many; V: TRBV29-1; J: TRBJ1-1
DNA: TGTGCCATCCATCAGGGTACCGGGGAGCAGTTCTTC; CDR3: CAIHQGTGEQFF; D: NA; size: many; V: TRBV10-3; J: TRBJ2-1
DNA: TGTGCCAGCAGGCTGACAGGCAATCAGCCCCAGCATTTT; CDR3: CASRLTGNQPQHF; D: NA; size: few; V: TRBV27; J: TRBJ1-5
DNA: TGTGCCAGCAGTCCCCAGGGGGGGAACACTGAAGCTTTCTTT; CDR3: CASSPQGGNTEAFF; D: TRBD1; size: NA; V: TRBV27; J: TRBJ1-1
DNA: TGTGCCAGCATTGAATTACCCGGGACAGGGGCCACCGGGGAGCTGTTTTTT; CDR3: CASIELPGTGATGELFF; D: TRBD1; size: many; V: TRBV12-3/TRBV12-4; J: TRBJ2-2
DNA: TGTGCCAGCAGCTTAGGTGGACAGGGTGAATTGAATGAGCAGTTCTTC; CDR3: CASSLGGQGELNEQFF; D: TRBD1; size: few; V: TRBV7-6; J: TRBJ2-1
DNA: TGCGCCAGCAGCTTGGGATGGACAGATACGCAGTATTTT; CDR3: CASSLGWTDTQYF; D: NA; size: many; V: TRBV5-1; J: TRBJ2-3